This record covers a single T cell receptor beta chain. Its antigen is not known. These data come from a study of monozygotic twins with inflammatory bowel disease. Study-level points and caveats: Patient-specific immunosuppressive treatments may have made repertoires more variable. The results supported no single strong signal or clonotype associated with IBD.

The CDR3 sequence is 14 residues long. Germline V gene lookup returns CDR1 SGHRS and CDR2 YFSETQ. Collection of an approximately 2.3 ml blood sample took place per donor. The UMIs contained a 6-nucleotide sample barcode. They were added by template switching during cDNA synthesis. One entry per CDR3 protein, without DNA, is what TCRdb gives after re-calling the 5' RACE reads. The sample data list nearly 450,000 distinct CDR3 sequences. This TCR came from a human donor with ulcerative colitis or Crohn's disease, or a healthy co-twin of an affected twin (not recorded which). The chain recombines TRBV5-1 with TRBJ1-6. Specimen: blood. The CDR3 protein is CASSLDGGSSPLHF.